The clone carrying this T cell receptor (beta chain) was seen once. Its antigen is undetermined. Regarding donors, all were healthy bone marrow donors. This sample is drawn from a study of cytomegalovirus exposure and HLA in healthy donors. The study, taken as a whole, reports: When analyzed later, the rates of TCR association showed variation by HLA locus, with DRB1 the most and HLA-C the fewest.

Germline V CDR1 and CDR2: LNHNV, YYDKDF (reference sequence). The CDR3 sequence is 14 residues long. Germline trimming cut 7 bases from V and 3 bases from J; bases unmatched to any gene: 8. PCR was performed using 60 Vbeta and 13 Jbeta primers. Profiling relied on immunoSEQ multiplex PCR, and the TCRdb table lists in-frame clones only, not all of them. The sample has fewer than 70,000 clones; approximately 80% are singletons. The sample consisted of PBMCs. This TCR came from a human donor in good health. This rearrangement joins TRBV15 to TRBJ2-7; 8 bases match TRBD1. Here the CDR3 reads CATTLDRGNYEQYF. The CDR3 DNA sequence: TGTGCCACCACCCTCGACAGGGGCAACTACGAGCAGTACTTC.